One sample yielded the 20 T cell receptor beta chains listed below, sequenced in a study of healthy donors' naive CD4 and CD8 T cells. A linear amplification protocol produced the TCR libraries from around 510 ng of total RNA. TCRdb fed the reads into MiXCR, producing one record per CDR3 protein. The sample has roughly 200,000 distinct CDR3 sequences; 65% to 80% are singletons. Sample: naive CD4+ and CD8+ T cells sorted from blood, pooled from several donors. These receptors came from a pool of human donors in good health; the sample pools cells from several healthy donors.

The rearrangement uses TRBV28 and TRBJ2-5; D perhaps matches TRBD1 (5 bases). V shed 4 bases and J shed 0 bases, with 6 bases lying between them. From germline, CDR1 is MDHEN and CDR2 SYDVKM. The CDR3 is made up of 13 amino acids. CDR3 residues: CASSSGYQETQYF. The CDR3 DNA follows: TGTGCCAGCAGTTCAGGGTACCAAGAGACCCAGTACTTC.

The chain combines TRBV5-1 with TRBJ2-3, with D unresolved. CDR3 size: 14 residues. The V gene's germline CDR1 is SGHRS and CDR2 YFSETQ. Trimming pared 0 bases from V and 5 bases from J, leaving 10 bases between. The CDR3 nucleotides are TGCGCCAGCAGCTTGGAAGGTCTTGGAGATACGCAGTATTTT. This codes for CASSLEGLGDTQYF. The full variable domain, in which reference TRBV5-1 and TRBJ2-3 provide the parts outside the CDR3, is KAGVTQTPRYLIKTRGQQVTLSCSPISGHRSVSWYQQTPGQGLQFLFEYFSETQRNKGNFPGRFSGRQFSNSRSEMNVSTLELGDSALYLCASSLEGLGDTQYFGPGTRLTVL.

This chain connects TRBV6-1 to TRBJ1-2; 9 nucleotides line up with TRBD1. The junction had 6 bases not matched to a gene; V was cut back by 2 bases and J by 8 bases. Germline CDR1 MNHNS, CDR2 SASEGT. The CDR3 totals 14 residues. CDR3 region: CASSESGTGRGYTF. The CDR3 bases are TGTGCCAGCAGTGAATCGGGGACAGGGAGGGGCTACACCTTC.

This clonotype has only one observation. The chain is built from TRBV6-5 and TRBJ2-7; 10 bases fit TRBD2. From germline, CDR1 is MNHEY and CDR2 SVGAGI. The CDR3 spans 18 residues. Losses at the gene ends were 2 bases for V and 0 bases for J; bases not matched to a gene: 10. The CDR3 nucleotides read TGTGCCAGCAGTTACCTGGGGTTGACTAGCGGGTACTCCTACGAGCAGTACTTC. It yields the protein CASSYLGLTSGYSYEQYF.

The J gene is TRBJ2-1, the V gene TRBV19; maybe TRBD2 (6 bases). This CDR3 spans 16 amino acids. Trimming removed 3 bases at V and 4 bases at J, with 16 bases between. CDR1 and CDR2 from the germline V gene are LNHDA and SQIVND (reference sequence). CDR3 DNA: TGTGCCAGTAGTATCGGTTTTGGGAGGCTGTACAATGAGCAGTTCTTC. As protein: CASSIGFGRLYNEQFF.

The chain combines TRBV29-1 with TRBJ2-7; 7 positions match TRBD1. Germline V gene data show CDR1 as SQVTM and CDR2 as ANQGSEA. The length of the CDR3 is 11 residues. The V gene end was trimmed by 7 bases and the J gene end by 3 bases; junction bases not matched to a gene: 3. The CDR3 sequence: CSAGQVYEQYF. The CDR3 DNA reads TGCAGCGCCGGACAGGTCTACGAGCAGTACTTC.

This chain connects TRBV30 to TRBJ1-5, with TRBD1 matching 7 bases. The CDR3 is made up of 14 amino acids. V dropped 0 bases and J dropped 2; count of bases not matched to a gene: 1. Germline V gene sequence: CDR1 GTSNPN, CDR2 SVGIG (reference sequence). The CDR3 here is CAWSVGQGNQPQHF. The CDR3 bases are TGTGCCTGGAGTGTAGGACAGGGCAATCAGCCCCAGCATTTT.

About this clonotype: Sequence at one end of the junction differs from germline and may be a read error. V is TRBV4-2 and J is TRBJ2-1; D might be TRBD1 (6 bases). Germline V gene sequence: CDR1 LGHNA, CDR2 YNFKEQ. This CDR3 contains 15 residues. CDR3 DNA sequence: TGCGCCAGCAGCCTAGGACAGAGCTCCTACAATGAGCAGTTCTTC. Amino acids: CASSLGQSSYNEQFF.

The chain links TRBV12-3 or TRBV12-4 to TRBJ1-5; D unresolved. The V end lost 3 bases, the J end lost 6 bases, and 3 bases lay between the germline ends. The CDR3 is 11 amino acids. CDR3 in DNA: TGTGCCAGCAGTTTGGCTCAGCCCCAGCATTTT. Its translation is CASSLAQPQHF.

The chain uses TRBV6-5 and TRBJ2-1; TRBD2 matches at 13 bases. Germline V gives CDR1 MNHEY, CDR2 SVGAGI. This CDR3 has 15 amino acids. V lost 0 bases and J lost 10; bases outside the gene matches: 3. CDR3 DNA sequence: TGTGCCAGCAGTTACTCTGGGACTAGCGGGGTAGAGCAGTTCTTC. This sequence encodes CASSYSGTSGVEQFF.

This sequence joins TRBV6-2 or TRBV6-3 and TRBJ1-1; TRBD1 aligns across 7 bases. V trimming: 7 bases; J trimming: 5 bases; junction bases outside the gene matches: 13. This CDR3 has 15 residues. Germline loops: CDR1 MNHEY, CDR2 SVGEGT. DNA for the CDR3: TGTGCCAGCACCCCAAGGGCGGGACAGAGGACTGAAGCTTTCTTT. Its protein product is CASTPRAGQRTEAFF.

This clonotype has just one count. The V gene is TRBV29-1, the J gene TRBJ2-7; TRBD2 is a possible D gene (6 bases). The CDR3 covers 13 residues. Germline CDR1 is SQVTM and CDR2 is ANQGSEA. Between the trimmed V and J ends, which lost 7 bases and 0 bases, there was a span of 13 bases. DNA of the CDR3: TGCAGCGGCCGGGACTTATACTCCTACGAGCAGTACTTC. It is translated as CSGRDLYSYEQYF.

For this clonotype: One junction end does not reproduce the germline sequence, and a read error may be involved. V usage is TRBV19 and J usage is TRBJ1-2; 7 bases line up with TRBD1. The germline CDR1 and CDR2 sequences are LNHDA and SQIVND (reference sequence). CDR3 length: 15 amino acids. DNA of the CDR3: TGTGCCAGTAGTACGCGACAGGGAAAGGACTATGACTACACCTTC. This translates into CASSTRQGKDYDYTF.

The rearrangement links TRBV5-4 to TRBJ2-5; 8 bases are shared with TRBD2. The V gene's germline CDR1 is SGHNT and CDR2 YYREEE (reference sequence). CDR3 length: 14 amino acids. V lost 4 bases, J lost 3 bases, and 5 bases stayed unmatched. DNA of the CDR3: TGTGCCAGCAGCCGCCCGGGACTAGAAGAGACCCAGTACTTC. Encoded protein: CASSRPGLEETQYF.

V is TRBV6-5 and J is TRBJ2-7, with 7 bases matching TRBD1. The CDR3 covers 13 residues. CDR1 and CDR2 (germline): MNHEY, SVGAGI. Trimming took 0 bases from V and 4 from J; bases not matched to a gene: 0. CDR3 region: CASSYSDRYEQYF. In nucleotides, the CDR3 is TGTGCCAGCAGTTACTCGGACAGGTACGAGCAGTACTTC.

There are a few counts of this clonotype. This chain connects TRBV27 to TRBJ1-3; a possible D gene is TRBD1 (5 bases). Germline V CDR1 and CDR2: MNHEY, SMNVEV (reference sequence). The CDR3 loop spans 15 amino acids. Deletions cut 7 bases from V and 0 bases from J, with 13 bases between. The CDR3 DNA is TGTGCCAGCAAAAAAGGGACTAACTCTGGAAACACCATATATTTT. It is translated as CASKKGTNSGNTIYF.

The CDR3 DNA sequence: TGTGCCAGCAGCTTCTTAAGGGGGCCCATGGACACCGGGGAGCTGTTTTTT. Translated: CASSFLRGPMDTGELFF. The rearrangement joins TRBV5-6 to TRBJ2-2; 7 bases map to TRBD1. The CDR3 runs 17 residues. Germline values: CDR1 SGHDT, CDR2 YYEEEE. V dropped 2 bases and J dropped 3; count of bases not matched to a gene: 10.

The V and J genes are TRBV29-1 and TRBJ2-5; 7 nucleotides agree with TRBD1. CDR1 and CDR2 (germline): SQVTM, ANQGSEA. V dropped 3 bases and J dropped 5; count of bases not matched to a gene: 6. The CDR3 is made up of 13 amino acids. Here the CDR3 DNA reads TGCAGCGTTGATAAGGGGGCGGAGGAGACCCAGTACTTC. As protein: CSVDKGAEETQYF.

The chain uses TRBV4-3 and TRBJ2-1; TRBD2 agrees at 8 bases. CDR1 is LGHNA, CDR2 YSLEER, per germline. The CDR3 extends over 16 amino acids. The V segment lost 0 bases and the J segment 4 bases; nucleotides outside the gene matches: 5. DNA for the CDR3: TGCGCCAGCAGCCAAGATTTTAGCGGGGTTTACAATGAGCAGTTCTTC. It specifies CASSQDFSGVYNEQFF.

This sequence joins TRBV5-1 and TRBJ1-2, with D possibly TRBD1 on 6 matching bases. CDR3 length: 15 amino acids. In germline, CDR1 is SGHRS, CDR2 YFSETQ. Trimming took 0 bases from V and 7 from J, leaving 16 bases between them. In nucleotides, the CDR3 is TGCGCCAGCAGCTTGGCTGGGGGGCTCTCGGTTGGCTACACCTTC. This translates into CASSLAGGLSVGYTF.